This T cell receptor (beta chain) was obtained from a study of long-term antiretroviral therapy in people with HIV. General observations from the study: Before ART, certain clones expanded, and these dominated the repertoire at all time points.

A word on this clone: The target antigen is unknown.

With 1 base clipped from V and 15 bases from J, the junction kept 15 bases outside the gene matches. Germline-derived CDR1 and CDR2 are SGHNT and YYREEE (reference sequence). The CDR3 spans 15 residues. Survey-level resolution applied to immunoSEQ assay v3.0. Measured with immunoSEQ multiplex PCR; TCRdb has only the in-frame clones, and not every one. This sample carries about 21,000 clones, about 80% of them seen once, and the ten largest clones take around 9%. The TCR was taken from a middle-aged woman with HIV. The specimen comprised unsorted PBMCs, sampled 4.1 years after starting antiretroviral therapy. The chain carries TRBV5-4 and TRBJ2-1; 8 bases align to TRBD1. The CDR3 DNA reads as TGTGCCAGCAGCTTGTCGACAGGGGTAAGTGAAGAGAGGTTCTTC. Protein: CASSLSTGVSEERFF.